A selection of T cell receptor beta chains follows, all from one sample in a study of identical twins. Each CDR3 protein gets one entry after TCRdb re-called the 5' RACE reads with MiXCR. The sample lists 1,800,000 or so distinct CDR3 sequences, roughly 35% occurring once. The specimen sequenced was cord blood. The receptors stem from a newborn girl in good health. CDR3s include the opening cysteine and the closing phenylalanine or tryptophan. Each record gives: V gene, J gene, D gene, clone size, CDR3 protein, CDR3 DNA. The D gene is left open where the match is weak. Clone size is stated in some rows and not others, as once, few, many or a class when expanded.

TRBV6-6	TRBJ1-6	TRBD1	NA	CASSYSRQGAYNSPLHF	TGTGCCAGCAGTTACTCGAGACAGGGGGCATATAATTCACCCCTCCACTTT
TRBV27	TRBJ2-7	TRBD2	few	CASSSLTLATSYEQYF	TGTGCCAGCAGTTCCCTAACACTAGCGACCTCCTACGAGCAGTACTTC
TRBV2	TRBJ2-7	NA	NA	CASSQRARYEQYF	TGTGCCAGCAGCCAAAGAGCCCGCTACGAGCAGTACTTC
TRBV7-2	TRBJ2-1	NA	few	CASSLGGTSNEQFF	TGTGCCAGCAGCCTTGGGGGGACGAGTAATGAGCAGTTCTTC
TRBV7-2	TRBJ2-4	NA	few	CASSLAPENIQYF	TGTGCCAGCAGCTTAGCCCCCGAAAACATTCAGTACTTC
TRBV27	TRBJ1-4	TRBD1	NA	CASSPQGGTNEKLFF	TGTGCCAGCAGTCCACAGGGGGGGACTAATGAAAAACTGTTTTTT
TRBV29-1	TRBJ2-1	TRBD2	NA	CTVAGGFYNEQFF	TGCACCGTAGCGGGGGGTTTCTACAATGAGCAGTTCTTC
TRBV20-1	TRBJ1-4	NA	NA	CSAPGWATNEKLFF	TGCAGTGCCCCTGGGTGGGCAACTAATGAAAAACTGTTTTTT
TRBV15	TRBJ2-3	NA	NA	CATSRDSQTDTQYF	TGTGCCACCAGCAGAGATAGCCAAACAGATACGCAGTATTTT
TRBV12-3/TRBV12-4	TRBJ2-5	NA	once	CASSLGPAKETQYF	TGTGCCAGCAGTTTAGGACCAGCCAAAGAGACCCAGTACTTC
TRBV20-1	TRBJ2-7	TRBD2	once	CSARTSLHEQYF	TGCAGTGCTAGGACTAGCCTTCACGAGCAGTACTTC
TRBV11-2	TRBJ2-7	NA	many	CASSLVQGRGYEQYF	TGTGCCAGCAGCTTAGTACAGGGAAGGGGCTACGAGCAGTACTTC
TRBV4-1	TRBJ2-3	NA	few	CASSQDGDPTDTQYF	TGCGCCAGCAGCCAAGACGGGGACCCCACGGATACGCAGTATTTT
TRBV25-1	TRBJ2-6	TRBD1	few	CASMGDRFSGANVLTF	TGTGCCAGCATGGGGGACAGATTCTCTGGGGCCAACGTCCTGACTTTC
TRBV20-1	TRBJ2-7	NA	many	CSARDRDEQYF	TGCAGTGCCAGGGATAGGGACGAGCAGTACTTC
TRBV9	TRBJ2-7	TRBD1	few	CASSVETGGTYEQYF	TGTGCCAGCAGCGTAGAGACAGGGGGTACCTACGAGCAGTACTTC
TRBV27	TRBJ1-2	TRBD1	NA	CASSVNRDRPNYGYTF	TGTGCCAGCAGTGTTAACCGGGACAGGCCTAACTATGGCTACACCTTC
TRBV19	TRBJ2-4	NA	NA	CASTQGNIQYF	TGTGCCAGTACTCAGGGAAACATTCAGTACTTC
TRBV7-9	TRBJ2-7	TRBD2	NA	CASSFAPPGLAVEQYF	TGTGCCAGCAGCTTCGCCCCACCGGGACTAGCTGTCGAGCAGTACTTC
TRBV5-4	TRBJ1-2	TRBD1	few	CASSGMTGGYGYTF	TGTGCCAGCAGCGGAATGACAGGGGGCTATGGCTACACCTTC
TRBV5-6	TRBJ2-7	TRBD1	few	CASSLIDRGRGEQYF	TGTGCCAGCAGCTTGATAGACAGGGGGCGAGGGGAGCAGTACTTC
TRBV2	TRBJ2-7	NA	once	CASGPGHYEQYF	TGTGCCAGCGGGCCGGGACACTACGAGCAGTACTTC
TRBV29-1	TRBJ2-1	TRBD2	few	CSGRGLENSNEQFF	TGCAGCGGGCGGGGACTAGAGAATTCCAATGAGCAGTTCTTC
TRBV20-1	TRBJ1-1	TRBD1	few	CSAAGTGGFGEAFF	TGCAGTGCTGCCGGGACAGGGGGCTTTGGAGAAGCTTTCTTT
TRBV4-1	TRBJ2-4	NA	many	CASSHVGRSLAKNIQYF	TGCGCCAGCAGCCACGTCGGACGTTCCCTAGCCAAAAACATTCAGTACTTC
TRBV11-2	TRBJ2-7	TRBD1	few	CASSALQGTSYEQYF	TGTGCCAGCAGCGCCCTACAGGGGACCTCCTACGAGCAGTACTTC
TRBV11-2	TRBJ2-7	TRBD2	once	CASSKLAGDYNEQYF	TGTGCCAGCAGCAAACTAGCGGGGGATTACAATGAGCAGTACTTC
TRBV4-2	TRBJ2-1	TRBD2	NA	CASSPRLKRDYNEQFF	TGTGCCAGCAGCCCGAGGTTGAAGCGGGACTACAATGAGCAGTTCTTC
TRBV24-1	TRBJ2-3	NA	NA	CATSDHGGLDTQYF	TGTGCCACCAGTGATCATGGGGGGCTTGATACGCAGTATTTT
TRBV5-1	TRBJ1-1	NA	few	CASSFTTGYMNTEAFF	TGCGCCAGCAGCTTTACTACAGGGTATATGAACACTGAAGCTTTCTTT
TRBV27	TRBJ1-6	NA	many	CASSFGGNSPLHF	TGTGCCAGCAGCTTCGGCGGAAATTCACCCCTCCACTTT
TRBV20-1	TRBJ1-3	NA	NA	CSARQVSGNTIYF	TGCAGTGCTAGACAGGTCTCTGGAAACACCATATATTTT
TRBV15	TRBJ2-7	NA	NA	CATSRPGYYEQYF	TGTGCCACCAGCAGGCCAGGTTACTACGAGCAGTACTTC
TRBV12-3/TRBV12-4	TRBJ2-7	NA	many	CASRAREYEQYF	TGTGCCAGCAGGGCCAGGGAGTACGAGCAGTACTTC
TRBV14	TRBJ2-1	NA	NA	CASSLDRFSDNEQFF	TGTGCCAGCAGCCTAGACAGGTTTAGCGACAATGAGCAGTTCTTC
TRBV6-5	TRBJ1-4	TRBD1	NA	CASRGTGVEKLFF	TGTGCCAGCAGGGGGACAGGGGTCGAAAAACTGTTTTTT
TRBV6-5	TRBJ1-4	TRBD1	NA	CASSLSGTALNEKLFF	TGTGCCAGCAGCCTATCCGGGACAGCATTAAATGAAAAACTGTTTTTT
TRBV4-2	TRBJ2-3	TRBD2	NA	CASSKTSVTSTDTQYF	TGTGCCAGCAGCAAGACTAGCGTGACTAGCACAGATACGCAGTATTTT
TRBV7-9	TRBJ2-5	NA	NA	CASSLDWLETQYF	TGTGCCAGCAGCTTGGACTGGCTGGAGACCCAGTACTTC
TRBV7-9	TRBJ1-1	NA	few	CASSLRTGLEAFF	TGTGCCAGCAGCTTAAGGACGGGGCTTGAAGCTTTCTTT
TRBV11-2	TRBJ2-7	NA	few	CASSPLWDSSYEQYF	TGTGCCAGCAGCCCTCTCTGGGATTCCTCCTACGAGCAGTACTTC
TRBV6-6	TRBJ1-1	NA	few	CASSYWAHDTEAFF	TGTGCCAGCAGTTACTGGGCTCACGACACTGAAGCTTTCTTT
TRBV10-3	TRBJ1-4	NA	few	CAISERIGEKLFF	TGTGCCATCAGTGAGCGGATCGGGGAAAAACTGTTTTTT
TRBV27	TRBJ2-7	NA	NA	CASSPPVAYEQYF	TGTGCCAGCAGTCCCCCCGTTGCCTACGAGCAGTACTTC
TRBV11-2	TRBJ2-5	TRBD1	NA	CASSYGTGSGETQYF	TGTGCCAGCAGCTATGGGACAGGGAGTGGAGAGACCCAGTACTTC
TRBV25-1	TRBJ1-2	TRBD1	few	CASSDGGTVNYGYTF	TGTGCCAGCAGTGATGGGGGGACAGTGAACTATGGCTACACCTTC
TRBV21-1	TRBJ1-5	NA	few	CASSKALTGFLVQPKTEQPQHF	TGTGCCAGCAGCAAAGCCCTAACGGGCTTTCTGGTCCAGCCTAAGACGGAGCAGCCCCAGCATTTT
TRBV2	TRBJ2-7	NA	many	CASSEAGGSYEQYF	TGTGCCAGCAGTGAAGCAGGGGGCTCCTACGAGCAGTACTTC
TRBV29-1	TRBJ2-1	TRBD2	few	CSAGGGTFNEQFF	TGCAGCGCCGGCGGGGGTACCTTCAATGAGCAGTTCTTC
TRBV20-1	TRBJ2-3	TRBD2	few	CSAATSGSPSTDTQYF	TGCAGTGCTGCGACTAGCGGGAGTCCTAGCACAGATACGCAGTATTTT
TRBV12-3/TRBV12-4	TRBJ1-5	TRBD1	few	CASSFLGQDPPQPQHF	TGTGCCAGCAGTTTTTTGGGACAGGACCCCCCTCAGCCCCAGCATTTT
TRBV3-1	TRBJ2-5	TRBD2	NA	CASSQVLGRAPYNEQYF	TGTGCCAGCAGCCAAGTTTTAGGGAGGGCCCCCTACAATGAGCAGTACTTC
TRBV28	TRBJ2-1	TRBD2	NA	CASGRRTSGTHNEQFF	TGTGCCAGCGGCCGGCGGACTAGCGGGACCCACAATGAGCAGTTCTTC
TRBV4-1	TRBJ1-2	NA	few	CASSQLGTFYGYTF	TGCGCCAGCAGCCAATTGGGGACCTTTTATGGCTACACCTTC
TRBV7-2	TRBJ2-1	TRBD2	NA	CASSIAGVSYNEQFF	TGTGCCAGCAGCATAGCGGGGGTTTCCTACAATGAGCAGTTCTTC